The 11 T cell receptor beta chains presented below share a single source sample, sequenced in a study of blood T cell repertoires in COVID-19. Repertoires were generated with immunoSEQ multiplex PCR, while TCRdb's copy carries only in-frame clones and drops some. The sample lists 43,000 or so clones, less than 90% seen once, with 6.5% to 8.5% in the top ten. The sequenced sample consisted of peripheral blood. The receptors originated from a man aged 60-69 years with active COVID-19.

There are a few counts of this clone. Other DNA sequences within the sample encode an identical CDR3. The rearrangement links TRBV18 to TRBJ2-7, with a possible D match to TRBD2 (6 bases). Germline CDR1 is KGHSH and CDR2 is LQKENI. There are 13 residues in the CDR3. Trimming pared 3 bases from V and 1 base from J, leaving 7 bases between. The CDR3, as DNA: TGTGCCAGCTCACCCGGGACTTCCTACGAGCAGTACTTC. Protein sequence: CASSPGTSYEQYF.

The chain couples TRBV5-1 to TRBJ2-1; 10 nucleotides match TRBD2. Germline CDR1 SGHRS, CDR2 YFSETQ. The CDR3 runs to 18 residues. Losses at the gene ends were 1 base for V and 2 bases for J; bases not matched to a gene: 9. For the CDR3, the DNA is TGCGCCAGCAGCTTGTTCGCTAGCGGGAGTGTGACCTACAATGAGCAGTTCTTC. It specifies CASSLFASGSVTYNEQFF.

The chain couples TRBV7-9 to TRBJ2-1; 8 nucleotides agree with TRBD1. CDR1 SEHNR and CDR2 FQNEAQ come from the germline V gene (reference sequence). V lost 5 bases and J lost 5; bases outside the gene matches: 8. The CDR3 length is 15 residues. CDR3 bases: TGTGCCAGCAGCCTCAGACAGGGGAGCAACAATGAGCAGTTCTTC. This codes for CASSLRQGSNNEQFF.

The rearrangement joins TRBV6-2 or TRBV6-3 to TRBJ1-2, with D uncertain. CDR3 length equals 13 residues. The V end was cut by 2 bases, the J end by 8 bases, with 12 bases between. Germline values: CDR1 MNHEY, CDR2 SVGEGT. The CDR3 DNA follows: TGTGCCAGCAGTTACGGGCTCCTTGTGGGCTACACCTTC. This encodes CASSYGLLVGYTF.

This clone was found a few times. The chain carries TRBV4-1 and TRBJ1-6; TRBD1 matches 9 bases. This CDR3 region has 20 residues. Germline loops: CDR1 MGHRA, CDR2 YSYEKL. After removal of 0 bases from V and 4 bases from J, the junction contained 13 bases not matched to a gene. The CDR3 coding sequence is TGCGCCAGCAGCCAAGATAGGAACGCCCGGGACAGGGCTTATAATTCACCCCTCCACTTT. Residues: CASSQDRNARDRAYNSPLHF.

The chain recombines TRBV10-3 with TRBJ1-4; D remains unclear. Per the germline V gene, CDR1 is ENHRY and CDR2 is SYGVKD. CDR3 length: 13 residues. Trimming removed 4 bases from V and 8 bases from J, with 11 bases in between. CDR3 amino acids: CAISAPTREKLFF. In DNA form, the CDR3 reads TGTGCCATCAGTGCCCCAACGAGGGAAAAACTGTTTTTT.

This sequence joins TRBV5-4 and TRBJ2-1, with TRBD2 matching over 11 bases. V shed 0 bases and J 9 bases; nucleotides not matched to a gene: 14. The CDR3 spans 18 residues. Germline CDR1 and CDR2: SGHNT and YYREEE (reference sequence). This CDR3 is CASSLDGNSGRASVEQFF. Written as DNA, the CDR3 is TGTGCCAGCAGCTTGGATGGGAATAGCGGGAGGGCCTCGGTTGAGCAGTTCTTC.

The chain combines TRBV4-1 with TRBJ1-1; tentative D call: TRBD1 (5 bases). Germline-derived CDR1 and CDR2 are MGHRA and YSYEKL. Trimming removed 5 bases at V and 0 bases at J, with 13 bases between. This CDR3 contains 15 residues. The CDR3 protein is CASSNTGGVNTEAFF. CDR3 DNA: TGCGCCAGCAGCAACACGGGGGGTGTGAACACTGAAGCTTTCTTT.

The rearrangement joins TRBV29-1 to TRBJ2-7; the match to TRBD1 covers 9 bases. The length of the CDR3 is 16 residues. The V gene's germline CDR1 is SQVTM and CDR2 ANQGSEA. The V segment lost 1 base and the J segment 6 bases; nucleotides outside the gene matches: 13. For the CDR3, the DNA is TGCAGCGTTGAAGTCAAGTGGGGACAGGGCACGGGCGAGCAGTACTTC. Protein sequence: CSVEVKWGQGTGEQYF.

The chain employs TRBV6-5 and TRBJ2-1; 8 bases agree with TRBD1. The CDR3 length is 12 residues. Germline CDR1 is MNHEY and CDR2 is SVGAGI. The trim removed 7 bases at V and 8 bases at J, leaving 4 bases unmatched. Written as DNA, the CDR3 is TGTGCCAGCACTCTGGACAGGGATGAGCAGTTCTTC. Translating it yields CASTLDRDEQFF.

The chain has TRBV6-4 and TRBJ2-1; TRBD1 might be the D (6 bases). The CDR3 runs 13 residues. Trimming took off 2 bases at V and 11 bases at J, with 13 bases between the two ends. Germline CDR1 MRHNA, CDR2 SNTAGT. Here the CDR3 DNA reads TGTGCCAGCAGTGACCGACCGGGACACCAGCAGTTCTTC. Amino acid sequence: CASSDRPGHQQFF.